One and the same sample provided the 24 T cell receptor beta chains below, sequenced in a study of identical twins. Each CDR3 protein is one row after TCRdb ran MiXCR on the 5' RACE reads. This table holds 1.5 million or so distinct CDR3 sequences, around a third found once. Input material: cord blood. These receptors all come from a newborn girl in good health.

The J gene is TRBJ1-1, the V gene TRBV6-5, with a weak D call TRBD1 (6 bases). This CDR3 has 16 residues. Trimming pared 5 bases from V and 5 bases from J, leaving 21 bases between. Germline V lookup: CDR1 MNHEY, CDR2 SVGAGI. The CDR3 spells CASSPPRGGAETEAFF. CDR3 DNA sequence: TGTGCCAGCAGTCCGCCAAGGGGGGGGGCGGAAACTGAAGCTTTCTTT.

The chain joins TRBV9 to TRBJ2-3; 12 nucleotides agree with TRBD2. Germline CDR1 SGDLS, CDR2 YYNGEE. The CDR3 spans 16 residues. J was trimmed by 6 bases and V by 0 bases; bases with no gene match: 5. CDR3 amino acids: CASSVGASGGADTQYF. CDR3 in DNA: TGTGCCAGCAGCGTAGGGGCTAGCGGGGGGGCCGATACGCAGTATTTT.

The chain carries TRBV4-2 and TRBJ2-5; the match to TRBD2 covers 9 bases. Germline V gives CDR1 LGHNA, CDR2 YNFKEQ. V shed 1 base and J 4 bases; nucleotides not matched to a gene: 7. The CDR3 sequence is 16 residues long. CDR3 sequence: CASSQVPAGGLETQYF. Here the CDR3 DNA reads TGTGCCAGCAGCCAAGTTCCCGCGGGGGGGCTAGAGACCCAGTACTTC.

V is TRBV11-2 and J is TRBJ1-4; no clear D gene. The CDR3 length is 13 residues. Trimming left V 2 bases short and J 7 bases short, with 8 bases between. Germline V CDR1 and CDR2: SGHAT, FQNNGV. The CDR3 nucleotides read TGTGCCAGCAGCTTAATGGGCGGTGAAAAACTGTTTTTT. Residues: CASSLMGGEKLFF.

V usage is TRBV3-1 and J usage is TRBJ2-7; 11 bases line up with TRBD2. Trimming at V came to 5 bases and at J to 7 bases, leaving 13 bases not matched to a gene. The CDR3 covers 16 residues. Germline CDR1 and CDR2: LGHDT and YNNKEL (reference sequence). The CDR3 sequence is CASSGIAGGLDNEQYF. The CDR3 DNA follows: TGTGCCAGCAGCGGCATAGCGGGGGGGCTGGACAATGAGCAGTACTTC.

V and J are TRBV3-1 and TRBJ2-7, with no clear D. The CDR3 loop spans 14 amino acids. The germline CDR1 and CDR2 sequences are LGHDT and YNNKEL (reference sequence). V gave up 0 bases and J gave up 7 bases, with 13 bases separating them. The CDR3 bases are TGTGCCAGCAGCCAAGATCTAGGTGACAATGAGCAGTACTTC. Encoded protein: CASSQDLGDNEQYF.

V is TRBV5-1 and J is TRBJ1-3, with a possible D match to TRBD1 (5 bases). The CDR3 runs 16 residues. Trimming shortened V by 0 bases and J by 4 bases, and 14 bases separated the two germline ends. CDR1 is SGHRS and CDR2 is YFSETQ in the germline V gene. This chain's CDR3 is CASSLAGRDQGNTIYF. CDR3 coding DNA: TGCGCCAGCAGCTTGGCCGGCAGGGATCAAGGAAACACCATATATTTT.

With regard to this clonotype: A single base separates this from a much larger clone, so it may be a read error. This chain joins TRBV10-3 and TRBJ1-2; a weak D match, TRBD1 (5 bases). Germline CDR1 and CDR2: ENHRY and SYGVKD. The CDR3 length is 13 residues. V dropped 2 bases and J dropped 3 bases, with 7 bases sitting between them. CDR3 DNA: TGTGCCATCAGTGAGGCCAGGGACTATGGCTACACCTTC. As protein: CAISEARDYGYTF.

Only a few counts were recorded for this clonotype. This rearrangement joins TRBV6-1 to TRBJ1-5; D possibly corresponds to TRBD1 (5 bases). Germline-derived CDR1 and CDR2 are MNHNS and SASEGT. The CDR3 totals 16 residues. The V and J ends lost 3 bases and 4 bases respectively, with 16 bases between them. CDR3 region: CASSDGGIPPNQPQHF. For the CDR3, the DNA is TGTGCCAGCAGTGATGGGGGGATCCCCCCTAATCAGCCCCAGCATTTT.

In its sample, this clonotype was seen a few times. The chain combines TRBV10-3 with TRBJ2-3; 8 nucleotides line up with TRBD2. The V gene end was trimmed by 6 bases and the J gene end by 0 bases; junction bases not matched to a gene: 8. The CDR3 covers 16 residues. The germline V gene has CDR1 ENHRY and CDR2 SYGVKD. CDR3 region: CAISQAGVTSTDTQYF. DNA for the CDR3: TGTGCCATCAGCCAAGCGGGGGTGACTAGCACAGATACGCAGTATTTT.

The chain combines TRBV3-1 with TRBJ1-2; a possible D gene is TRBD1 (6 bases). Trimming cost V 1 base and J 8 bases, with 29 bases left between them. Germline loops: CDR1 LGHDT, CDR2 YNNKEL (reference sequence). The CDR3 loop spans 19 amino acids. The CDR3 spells CASSQGSGHSPSRVWGYTF. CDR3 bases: TGTGCCAGCAGCCAAGGGTCGGGACACTCTCCCTCGAGGGTCTGGGGCTACACCTTC.

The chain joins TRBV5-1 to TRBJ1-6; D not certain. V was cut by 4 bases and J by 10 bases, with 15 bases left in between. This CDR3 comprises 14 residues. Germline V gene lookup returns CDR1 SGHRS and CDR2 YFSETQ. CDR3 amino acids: CASSRLEYGSPLHF. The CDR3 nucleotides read TGCGCCAGCAGCCGCTTGGAATACGGGTCACCCCTCCACTTT.

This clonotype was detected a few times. In DNA form, the CDR3 reads TGCGCCAGCAGCTTGGCCGGGAGCGGGACAATAGGGGTAAACACTGAAGCTTTCTTT. Protein: CASSLAGSGTIGVNTEAFF. The chain carries TRBV5-1 and TRBJ1-1; D may be TRBD1 (6 bases). V lost 0 bases to trimming and J lost 2 bases, with 23 bases between them. The CDR3 sequence is 19 residues long. Germline CDR1 and CDR2: SGHRS and YFSETQ.

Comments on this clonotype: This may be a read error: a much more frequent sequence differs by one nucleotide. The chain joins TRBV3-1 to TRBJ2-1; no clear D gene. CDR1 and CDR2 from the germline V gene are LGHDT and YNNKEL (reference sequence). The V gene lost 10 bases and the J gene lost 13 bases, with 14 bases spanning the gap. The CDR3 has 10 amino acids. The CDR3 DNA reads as TGTGCCATCTCCCAGGAGACCCAGTTCTTC. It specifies CAISQETQFF.

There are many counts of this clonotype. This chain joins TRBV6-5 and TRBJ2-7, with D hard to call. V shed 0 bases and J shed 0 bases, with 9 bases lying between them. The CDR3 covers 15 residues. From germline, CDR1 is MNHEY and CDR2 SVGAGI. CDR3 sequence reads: CASSYSSASSYEQYF. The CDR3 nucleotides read TGTGCCAGCAGTTACTCAAGCGCGAGCTCCTACGAGCAGTACTTC.

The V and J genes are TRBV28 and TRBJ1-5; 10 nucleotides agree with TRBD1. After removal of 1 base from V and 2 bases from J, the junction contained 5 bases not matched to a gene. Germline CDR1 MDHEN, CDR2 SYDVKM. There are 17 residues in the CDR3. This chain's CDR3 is CASSLSRDRGGNQPQHF. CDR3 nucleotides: TGTGCCAGCAGTTTATCCCGGGACAGGGGAGGCAATCAGCCCCAGCATTTT.

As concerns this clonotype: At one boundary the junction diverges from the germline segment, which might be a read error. CDR3: CASSEYGQEGCTF. In DNA, the CDR3 is TGTGCCAGCAGTGAATATGGACAAGAAGGCTGCACCTTC. The chain links TRBV25-1 to TRBJ1-2; D may be TRBD1 (5 bases). Germline V gene lookup returns CDR1 MGHDK and CDR2 SYGVNS. This CDR3 has 13 amino acids.

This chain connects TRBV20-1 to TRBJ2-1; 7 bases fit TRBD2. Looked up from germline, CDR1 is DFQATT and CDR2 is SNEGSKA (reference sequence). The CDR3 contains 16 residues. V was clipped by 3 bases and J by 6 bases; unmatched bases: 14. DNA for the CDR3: TGCAGTGCTAGTGGTTGGGGGGGACTCAAGAGCAATGAGCAGTTCTTC. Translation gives CSASGWGGLKSNEQFF.

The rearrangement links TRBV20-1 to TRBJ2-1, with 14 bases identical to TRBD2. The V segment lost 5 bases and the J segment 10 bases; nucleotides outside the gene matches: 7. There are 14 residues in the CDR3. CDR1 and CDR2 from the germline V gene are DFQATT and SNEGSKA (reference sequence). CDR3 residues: CSARLAGGPREQFF. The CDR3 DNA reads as TGCAGTGCTCGACTAGCGGGAGGGCCGAGGGAGCAGTTCTTC.

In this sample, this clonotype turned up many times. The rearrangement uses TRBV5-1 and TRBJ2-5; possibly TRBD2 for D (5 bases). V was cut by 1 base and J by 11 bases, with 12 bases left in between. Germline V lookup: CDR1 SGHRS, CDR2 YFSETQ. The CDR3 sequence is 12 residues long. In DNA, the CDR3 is TGCGCCAGCAGCTTGCGGCGTGGGGAGCAGTACTTC. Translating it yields CASSLRRGEQYF.

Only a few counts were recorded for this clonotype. CDR3 protein: CSVPGGPYNEQFF. CDR3 bases: TGCAGTGTACCGGGAGGGCCCTACAATGAGCAGTTCTTC. The chain employs TRBV20-1 and TRBJ2-1; 8 bases match TRBD2. There are 13 residues in the CDR3. The V gene's germline CDR1 is DFQATT and CDR2 SNEGSKA (reference sequence). The trim removed 7 bases at V and 2 bases at J, leaving 4 bases unmatched.

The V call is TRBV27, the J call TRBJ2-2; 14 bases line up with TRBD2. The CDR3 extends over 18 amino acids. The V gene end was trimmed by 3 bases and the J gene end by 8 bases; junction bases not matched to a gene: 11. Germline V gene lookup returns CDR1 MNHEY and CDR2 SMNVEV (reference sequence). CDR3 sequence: CASSLRRVGLAGEGELFF. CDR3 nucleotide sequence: TGTGCCAGCAGTTTGAGACGAGTGGGACTAGCGGGGGAAGGGGAGCTGTTTTTT.

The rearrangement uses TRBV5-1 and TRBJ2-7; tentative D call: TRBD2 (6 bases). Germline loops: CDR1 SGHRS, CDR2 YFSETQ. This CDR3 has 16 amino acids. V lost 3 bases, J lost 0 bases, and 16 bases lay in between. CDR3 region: CASSSKGLQPSYEQYF. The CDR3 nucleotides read TGCGCCAGCAGCTCCAAAGGACTACAACCCTCCTACGAGCAGTACTTC. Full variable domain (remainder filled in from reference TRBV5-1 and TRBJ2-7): KAGVTQTPRYLIKTRGQQVTLSCSPISGHRSVSWYQQTPGQGLQFLFEYFSETQRNKGNFPGRFSGRQFSNSRSEMNVSTLELGDSALYLCASSSKGLQPSYEQYFGPGTRLTVT.

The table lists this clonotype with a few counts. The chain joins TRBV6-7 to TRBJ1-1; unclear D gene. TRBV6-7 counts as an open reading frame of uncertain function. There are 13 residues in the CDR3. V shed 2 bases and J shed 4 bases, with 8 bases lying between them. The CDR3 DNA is TGTGCCAGCAGTTACGAGGGTAGCACTGAAGCTTTCTTT. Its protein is CASSYEGSTEAFF.